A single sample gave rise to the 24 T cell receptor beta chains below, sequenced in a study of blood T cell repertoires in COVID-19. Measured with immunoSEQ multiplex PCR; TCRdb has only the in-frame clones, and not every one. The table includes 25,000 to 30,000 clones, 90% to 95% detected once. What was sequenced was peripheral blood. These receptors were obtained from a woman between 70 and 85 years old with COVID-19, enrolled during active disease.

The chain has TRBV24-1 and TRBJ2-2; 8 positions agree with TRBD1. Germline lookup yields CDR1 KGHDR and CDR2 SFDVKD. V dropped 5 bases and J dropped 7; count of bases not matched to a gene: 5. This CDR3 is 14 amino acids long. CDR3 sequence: CATSAQTGVGELFF. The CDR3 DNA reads TGTGCCACCAGTGCTCAGACAGGGGTCGGGGAGCTGTTTTTT.

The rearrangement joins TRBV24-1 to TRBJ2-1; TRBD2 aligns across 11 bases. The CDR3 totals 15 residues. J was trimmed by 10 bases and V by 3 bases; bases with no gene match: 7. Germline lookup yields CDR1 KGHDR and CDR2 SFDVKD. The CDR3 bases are TGTGCCACCAGTGATATACTAGCGGGAGTTCAGGAGCAGTTCTTC. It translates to CATSDILAGVQEQFF.

In DNA form, the CDR3 reads TGTGCCAGCAGCCAAGGGGGAGCCACAGATACGCAGTATTTT. Amino acids: CASSQGGATDTQYF. This chain connects TRBV3-1 (or the pseudogene TRBV3-2) to TRBJ2-3, with D perhaps matching TRBD2 (5 bases). Trimming shortened V by 1 base and J by 2 bases, and 7 bases separated the two germline ends. CDR3 size: 14 residues. CDR1 and CDR2 from the germline V gene are LGHDT and YNNKEL (reference sequence).

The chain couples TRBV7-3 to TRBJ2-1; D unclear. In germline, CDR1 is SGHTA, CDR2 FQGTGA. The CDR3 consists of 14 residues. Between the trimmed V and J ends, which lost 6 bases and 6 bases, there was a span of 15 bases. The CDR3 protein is CASRLPYLSNEQFF. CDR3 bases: TGTGCCAGCAGGTTGCCTTACTTGAGCAATGAGCAGTTCTTC.

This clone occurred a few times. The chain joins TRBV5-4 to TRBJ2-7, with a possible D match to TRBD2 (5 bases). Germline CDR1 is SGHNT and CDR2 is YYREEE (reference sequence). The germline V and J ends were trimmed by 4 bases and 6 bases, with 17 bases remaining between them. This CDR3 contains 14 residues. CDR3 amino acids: CASSRETGSREQYF. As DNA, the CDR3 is TGTGCCAGCAGCAGGGAGACTGGGAGCCGCGAGCAGTACTTC.

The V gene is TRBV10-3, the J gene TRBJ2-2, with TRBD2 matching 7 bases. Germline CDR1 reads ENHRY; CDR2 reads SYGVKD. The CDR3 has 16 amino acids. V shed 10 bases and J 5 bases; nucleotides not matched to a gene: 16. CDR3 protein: CATRPGGGARTGELFF. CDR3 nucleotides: TGTGCCACCCGACCTGGGGGGGGAGCTCGGACCGGGGAGCTGTTTTTT.

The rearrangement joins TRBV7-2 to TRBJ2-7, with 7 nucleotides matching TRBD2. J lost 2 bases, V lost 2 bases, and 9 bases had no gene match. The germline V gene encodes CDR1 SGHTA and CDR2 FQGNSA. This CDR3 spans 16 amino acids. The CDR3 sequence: CASSLRLAEKTYEQYF. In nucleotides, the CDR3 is TGTGCCAGCAGCTTAAGGCTAGCGGAAAAAACCTACGAGCAGTACTTC.

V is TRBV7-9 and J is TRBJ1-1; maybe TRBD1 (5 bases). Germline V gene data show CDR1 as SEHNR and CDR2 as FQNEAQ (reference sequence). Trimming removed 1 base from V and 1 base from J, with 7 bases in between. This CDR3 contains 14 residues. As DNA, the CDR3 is TGTGCCAGCAGCTTAGACACAGGGAACACTGAAGCTTTCTTT. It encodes CASSLDTGNTEAFF.

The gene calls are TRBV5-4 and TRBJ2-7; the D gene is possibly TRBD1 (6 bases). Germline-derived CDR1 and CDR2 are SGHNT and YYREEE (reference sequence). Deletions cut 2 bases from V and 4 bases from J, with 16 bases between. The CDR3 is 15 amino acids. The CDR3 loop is CASSLRGSPLYEQYF. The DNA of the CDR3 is TGTGCCAGCAGCTTAAGGGGGTCCCCCTTGTACGAGCAGTACTTC.

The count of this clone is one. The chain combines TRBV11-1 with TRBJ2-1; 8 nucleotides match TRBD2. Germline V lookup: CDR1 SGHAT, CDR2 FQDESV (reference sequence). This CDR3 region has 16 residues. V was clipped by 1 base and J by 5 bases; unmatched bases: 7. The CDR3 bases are TGTGCCAGCAGCTTAGAACGCGGGAGGTTAAACAATGAGCAGTTCTTC. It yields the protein CASSLERGRLNNEQFF.

The CDR3: CASSQAQGGVSPLHF. CDR3 DNA: TGTGCCAGCAGCCAAGCCCAGGGAGGCGTCTCACCCCTCCACTTT. The J gene is TRBJ1-6, the V gene TRBV3-1 (or the pseudogene TRBV3-2); a weak D match, TRBD1 (5 bases). Deletions cut 1 base from V and 10 bases from J, with 14 bases between. CDR3 length equals 15 residues. Germline V CDR1 and CDR2: LGHDT, YNNKEL (reference sequence).

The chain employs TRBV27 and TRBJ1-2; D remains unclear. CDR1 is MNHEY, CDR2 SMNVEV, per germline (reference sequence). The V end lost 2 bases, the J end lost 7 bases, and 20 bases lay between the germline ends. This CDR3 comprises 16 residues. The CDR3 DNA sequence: TGTGCCAGCAGTTTAAAAGCTACGGGTCGAAGAGGTGGCTACACCTTC. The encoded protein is CASSLKATGRRGGYTF.

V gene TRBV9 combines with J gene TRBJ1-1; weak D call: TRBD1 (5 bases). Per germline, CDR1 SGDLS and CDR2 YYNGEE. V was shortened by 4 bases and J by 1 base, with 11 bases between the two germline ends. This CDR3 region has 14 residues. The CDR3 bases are TGTGCCAGCAGCCCGACAACAGGGAACACTGAAGCTTTCTTT. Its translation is CASSPTTGNTEAFF.

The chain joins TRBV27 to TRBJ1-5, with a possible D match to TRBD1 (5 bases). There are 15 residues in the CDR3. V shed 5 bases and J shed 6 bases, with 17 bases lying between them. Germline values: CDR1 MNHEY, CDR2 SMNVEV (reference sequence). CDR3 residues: CASSTTAGGSQPQHF. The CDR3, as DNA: TGTGCCAGCAGTACGACGGCTGGGGGGTCTCAGCCCCAGCATTTT.

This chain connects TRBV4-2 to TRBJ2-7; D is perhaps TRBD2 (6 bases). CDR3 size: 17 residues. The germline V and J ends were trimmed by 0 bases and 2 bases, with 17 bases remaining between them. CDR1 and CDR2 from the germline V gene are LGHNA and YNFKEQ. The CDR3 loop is CASSQEPSRGIPYEQYF. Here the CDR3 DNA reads TGTGCCAGCAGCCAAGAGCCCTCCCGCGGGATTCCCTACGAGCAGTACTTC.

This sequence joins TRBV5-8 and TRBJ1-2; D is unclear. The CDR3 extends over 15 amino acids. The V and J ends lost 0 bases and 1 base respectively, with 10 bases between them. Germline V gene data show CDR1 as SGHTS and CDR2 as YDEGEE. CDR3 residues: CASSLVLGGNYGYTF. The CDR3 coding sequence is TGTGCCAGCAGCTTGGTCCTCGGCGGTAACTATGGCTACACCTTC.

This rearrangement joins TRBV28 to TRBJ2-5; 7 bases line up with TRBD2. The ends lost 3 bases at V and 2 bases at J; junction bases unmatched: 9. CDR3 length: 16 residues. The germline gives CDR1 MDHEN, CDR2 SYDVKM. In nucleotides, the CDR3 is TGTGCCAGCAGTTTCTTGGGAGGGAGGAGACAAGAGACCCAGTACTTC. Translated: CASSFLGGRRQETQYF.

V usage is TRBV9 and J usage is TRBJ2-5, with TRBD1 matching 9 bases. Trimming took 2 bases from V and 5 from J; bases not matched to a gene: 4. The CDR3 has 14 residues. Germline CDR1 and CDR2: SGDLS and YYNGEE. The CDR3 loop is CASSVTGGGETQYF. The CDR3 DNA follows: TGTGCCAGCAGCGTTACAGGGGGCGGGGAGACCCAGTACTTC.

Here the CDR3 reads CASSILADTQYF. The CDR3, as DNA: TGTGCCAGCAGCATTTTAGCAGATACGCAGTATTTT. The rearrangement links TRBV6-5 to TRBJ2-3; D not resolved. This CDR3 comprises 12 residues. Trimming took 6 bases from V and 4 from J, leaving 8 bases between them. Germline V gene sequence: CDR1 MNHEY, CDR2 SVGAGI.

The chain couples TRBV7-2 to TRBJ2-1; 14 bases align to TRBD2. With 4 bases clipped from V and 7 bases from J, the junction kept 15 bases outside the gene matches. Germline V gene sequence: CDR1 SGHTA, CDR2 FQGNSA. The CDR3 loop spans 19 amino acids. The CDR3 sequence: CASSSQTGLAGGRGNEQFF. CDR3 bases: TGTGCCAGCAGCTCCCAGACCGGACTAGCGGGAGGACGGGGGAATGAGCAGTTCTTC.

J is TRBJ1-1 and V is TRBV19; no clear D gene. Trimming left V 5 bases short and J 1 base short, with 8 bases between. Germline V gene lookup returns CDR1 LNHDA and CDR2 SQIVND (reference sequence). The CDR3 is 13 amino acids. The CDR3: CASSLETNTEAFF. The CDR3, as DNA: TGTGCCAGTAGTTTGGAGACGAACACTGAAGCTTTCTTT. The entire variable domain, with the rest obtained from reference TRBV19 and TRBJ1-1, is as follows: DGGITQSPKYLFRKEGQNVTLSCEQNLNHDAMYWYRQDPGQGLRLIYYSQIVNDFQKGDIAEGYSVSREKKESFPLTVTSAQKNPTAFYLCASSLETNTEAFFGQGTRLTVV.

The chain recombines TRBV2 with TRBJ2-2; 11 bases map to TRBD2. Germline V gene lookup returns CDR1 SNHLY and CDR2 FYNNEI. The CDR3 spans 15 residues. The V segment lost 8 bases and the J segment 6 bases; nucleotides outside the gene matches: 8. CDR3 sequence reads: CASRKLAGVAGELFF. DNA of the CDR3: TGTGCCAGCCGGAAACTAGCGGGAGTGGCCGGGGAGCTGTTTTTT.

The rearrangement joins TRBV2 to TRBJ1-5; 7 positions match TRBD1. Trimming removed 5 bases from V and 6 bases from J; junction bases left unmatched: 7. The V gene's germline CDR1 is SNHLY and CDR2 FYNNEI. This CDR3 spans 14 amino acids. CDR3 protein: CASSFGGGGQPQHF. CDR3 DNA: TGTGCCAGCAGTTTTGGAGGGGGCGGTCAGCCCCAGCATTTT. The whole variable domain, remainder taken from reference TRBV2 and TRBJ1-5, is EPEVTQTPSHQVTQMGQEVILRCVPISNHLYFYWYRQILGQKVEFLVSFYNNEISEKSEIFDDQFSVERPDGSNFTLKIRSTKLEDSAMYFCASSFGGGGQPQHFGDGTRLSIL.

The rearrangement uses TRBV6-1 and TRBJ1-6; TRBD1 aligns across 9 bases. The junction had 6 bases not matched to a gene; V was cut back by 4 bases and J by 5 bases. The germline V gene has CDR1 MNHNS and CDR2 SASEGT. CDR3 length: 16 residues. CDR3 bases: TGTGCCAGCAGTGGAACCGGGACAGGGAATAATTCACCCCTCCACTTT. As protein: CASSGTGTGNNSPLHF.